The present T cell receptor beta chain was sequenced within a study of CD8 T cells in ankylosing spondylitis. Study-wide points: For ankylosing spondylitis blood, a TCR beta motif of seven to nine highly homologous variants appeared characteristic.

In regard to this clonotype: Its specificity is unknown.

The CDR3 contains 15 residues. Germline assignment: CDR1 DFQATT and CDR2 SNEGSKA (reference sequence). V was trimmed by 6 bases and J by 1 base, leaving 18 bases between them. TCRdb independently ran MiXCR on the 5' RACE reads; one entry per CDR3 protein. The profile shows a few hundred thousand distinct CDR3 sequences, under 30% of them singletons. This clonotype was sampled from a male donor with ankylosing spondylitis or in good health (not recorded which). Material: blood, either unsorted or a sorted T cell fraction (not recorded which). The rearrangement joins TRBV20-1 to TRBJ1-1; a weak D match, TRBD1 (6 bases). For the CDR3, the DNA is TGCAGTGCCAATCGAATCGGGACACCGAACACTGAAGCTTTCTTT. This gives the protein CSANRIGTPNTEAFF.